The 9 T cell receptor beta chains listed next were all sequenced from one sample in a study of shared clonotypes between healthy human individuals. CD45RO-negative, CCR7-selected cells formed the naive CD8 fraction, which excluded terminally differentiated effector memory CD45RA+ cells. Some clones are missing from TCRdb's copy, which holds only in-frame ones; the method was immunoSEQ multiplex PCR. Of roughly 2 million clones listed, around 96% are singletons. Source material: naive CD8+ T cells sorted from blood. These receptors all stem from a man aged 18 to 29 in good health.

The chain has TRBV29-1 and TRBJ1-5; 7 bases agree with TRBD1. This CDR3 is built from 13 residues. Losses at the gene ends were 5 bases for V and 1 base for J; bases not matched to a gene: 2. Germline CDR1 is SQVTM and CDR2 is ANQGSEA. The CDR3 bases are TGCAGCGTTAGGGACAGCAGCAATCAGCCCCAGCATTTT. Its translation: CSVRDSSNQPQHF.

This clone was picked up one time. The chain links TRBV5-6 to TRBJ2-5, with 15 nucleotides matching TRBD2. CDR1 is SGHDT and CDR2 is YYEEEE in the germline V gene. This CDR3 has 16 amino acids. The trim removed 3 bases at V and 2 bases at J, leaving 2 bases unmatched. CDR3 loop: CASSWGLAGGQETQYF. The CDR3 DNA reads as TGTGCCAGCAGCTGGGGACTAGCGGGGGGTCAAGAGACCCAGTACTTC.

The CDR3 bases are TGTGCCAGCAGCAGGACACTTAATCAGCCCCAGCATTTT. Protein: CASSRTLNQPQHF. The V gene is TRBV7-9, the J gene TRBJ1-5; perhaps TRBD1 as D (5 bases). With 5 bases removed from V and 4 bases from J, the gap between germline ends came to 9 bases. The CDR3 covers 13 residues. Germline CDR1 SEHNR, CDR2 FQNEAQ (reference sequence).

The V gene is TRBV28, the J gene TRBJ1-1; tentatively, D is TRBD1 (5 bases). CDR3 length equals 13 residues. V lost 0 bases, J lost 7 bases, and 9 bases lay in between. The germline gives CDR1 MDHEN, CDR2 SYDVKM. CDR3 amino acids: CASSLWEGVEAFF. In DNA form, the CDR3 reads TGTGCCAGCAGTTTATGGGAAGGGGTTGAAGCTTTCTTT.

The chain uses TRBV5-1 and TRBJ2-7; 7 bases line up with TRBD1. CDR1 and CDR2 (germline): SGHRS, YFSETQ. The CDR3 spans 14 residues. V lost 3 bases, J lost 3 bases, and 6 bases stayed unmatched. CDR3 nucleotides: TGCGCCAGCAGCTCTACTCGGACAGGCTACGAGCAGTACTTC. It yields the protein CASSSTRTGYEQYF.

The rearrangement uses TRBV13 and TRBJ2-1, with D perhaps TRBD2 (6 bases). CDR3 length equals 17 residues. V lost 0 bases, J lost 4 bases, and 16 bases lay in between. The germline gives CDR1 PRHDT, CDR2 FYEKMQ (reference sequence). CDR3 nucleotide sequence: TGTGCCAGCAGCTTAGGCCTGGCTAGCGACAAATACAATGAGCAGTTCTTC. As protein: CASSLGLASDKYNEQFF.

The chain employs TRBV27 and TRBJ1-5; possibly TRBD1 for D (6 bases). Germline V gene data show CDR1 as MNHEY and CDR2 as SMNVEV (reference sequence). CDR3 length: 14 residues. Trimming pared 3 bases from V and 6 bases from J, leaving 12 bases between. Written as DNA, the CDR3 is TGTGCCAGCAGTTTGAGCAGGGGTCCTCAGCCCCAGCATTTT. As protein: CASSLSRGPQPQHF.

V gene TRBV7-2 combines with J gene TRBJ2-4; D may correspond to TRBD1 or TRBD2 (6 bases each). Trimming took off 1 base at V and 3 bases at J, with 22 bases between the two ends. Germline CDR1 reads SGHTA; CDR2 reads FQGNSA. The CDR3 loop spans 19 amino acids. The CDR3 loop is CASSLVGRVRGPVKNIQYF. Here the CDR3 DNA reads TGTGCCAGCAGCTTAGTAGGACGGGTTCGGGGGCCCGTCAAAAACATTCAGTACTTC.

The chain couples TRBV5-5 to TRBJ2-7; no clear D. The CDR3 extends over 15 amino acids. V lost 0 bases and J lost 4, with 14 bases in between. CDR1 SGHKS and CDR2 YYEKEE come from the germline V gene (reference sequence). In DNA, the CDR3 is TGTGCCAGCAGCTTGGGCGCCCTTGGTCAGTACGAGCAGTACTTC. Its protein product is CASSLGALGQYEQYF.